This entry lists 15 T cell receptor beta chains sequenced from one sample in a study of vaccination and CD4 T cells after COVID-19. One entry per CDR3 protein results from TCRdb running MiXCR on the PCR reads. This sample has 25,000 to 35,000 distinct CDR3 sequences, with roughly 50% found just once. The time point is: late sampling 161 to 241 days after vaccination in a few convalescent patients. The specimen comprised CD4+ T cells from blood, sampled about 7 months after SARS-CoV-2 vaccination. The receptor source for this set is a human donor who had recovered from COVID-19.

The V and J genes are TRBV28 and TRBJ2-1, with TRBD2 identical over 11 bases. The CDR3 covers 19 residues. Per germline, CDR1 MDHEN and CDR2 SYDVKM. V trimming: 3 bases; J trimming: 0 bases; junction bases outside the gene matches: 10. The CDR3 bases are TGTGCCAGCAGTTTTCATTGGCTAGCGGGAGGAGGCTCCTACAATGAGCAGTTCTTC. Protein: CASSFHWLAGGGSYNEQFF.

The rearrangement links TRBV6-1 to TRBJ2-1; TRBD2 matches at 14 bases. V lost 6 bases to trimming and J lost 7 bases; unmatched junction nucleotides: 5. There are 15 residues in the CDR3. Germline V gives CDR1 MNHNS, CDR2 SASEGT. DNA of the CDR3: TGTGCCAGCAGCATGGGACTAGCGGGAGTTAATGAGCAGTTCTTC. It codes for CASSMGLAGVNEQFF.

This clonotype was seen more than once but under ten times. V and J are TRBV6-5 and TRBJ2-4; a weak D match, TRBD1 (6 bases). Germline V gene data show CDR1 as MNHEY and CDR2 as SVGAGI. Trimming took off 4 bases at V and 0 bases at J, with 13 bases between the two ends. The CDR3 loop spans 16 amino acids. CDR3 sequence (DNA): TGTGCCAGCAGTTCGAGGACAGACATAGCCAAAAACATTCAGTACTTC. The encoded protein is CASSSRTDIAKNIQYF.

The CDR3 loop is CASSLMQGRSYEQYF. CDR3 DNA: TGTGCCAGCAGCTTAATGCAAGGCAGATCCTACGAGCAGTACTTC. This sequence joins TRBV7-8 and TRBJ2-7; D is uncertain. Per the germline V gene, CDR1 is SGHVS and CDR2 is FQNEAQ. The CDR3 runs to 15 residues. V lost 2 bases, J lost 1 base, and 12 bases lay in between.

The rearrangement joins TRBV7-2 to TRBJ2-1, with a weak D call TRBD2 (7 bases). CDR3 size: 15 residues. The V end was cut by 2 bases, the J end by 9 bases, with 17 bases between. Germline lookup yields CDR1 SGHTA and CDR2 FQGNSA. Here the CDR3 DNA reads TGTGCCAGCAGCTTAAGGGGGAGGGCCCTGGGTGAGCAGTTCTTC. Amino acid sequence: CASSLRGRALGEQFF.

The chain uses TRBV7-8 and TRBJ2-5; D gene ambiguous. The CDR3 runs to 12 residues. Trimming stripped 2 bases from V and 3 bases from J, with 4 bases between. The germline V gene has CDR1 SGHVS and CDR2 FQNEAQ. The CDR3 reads CASSLPEETQYF. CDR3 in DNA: TGTGCCAGCAGCTTACCCGAAGAGACCCAGTACTTC. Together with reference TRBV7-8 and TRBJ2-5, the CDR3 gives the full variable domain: GAGVSQSPRYKVAKRGQDVALRCDPISGHVSLFWYQQALGQGPEFLTYFQNEAQLDKSGLPSDRFFAERPEGSVSTLKIQRTQQEDSAVYLCASSLPEETQYFGPGTRLLVL.

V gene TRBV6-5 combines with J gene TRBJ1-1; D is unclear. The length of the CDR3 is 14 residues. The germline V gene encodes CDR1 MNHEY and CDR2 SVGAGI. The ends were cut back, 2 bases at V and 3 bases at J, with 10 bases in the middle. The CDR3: CASSYNGIYTEAFF. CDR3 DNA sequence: TGTGCCAGCAGTTACAACGGCATCTACACTGAAGCTTTCTTT.

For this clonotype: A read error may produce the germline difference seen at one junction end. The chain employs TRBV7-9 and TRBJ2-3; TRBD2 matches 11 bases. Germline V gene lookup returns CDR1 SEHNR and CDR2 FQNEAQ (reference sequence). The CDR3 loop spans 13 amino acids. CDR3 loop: CASSLAEGLADVF. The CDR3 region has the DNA TGTGCCAGCAGCTTAGCCGAGGGACTAGCGGACGTCTTT.

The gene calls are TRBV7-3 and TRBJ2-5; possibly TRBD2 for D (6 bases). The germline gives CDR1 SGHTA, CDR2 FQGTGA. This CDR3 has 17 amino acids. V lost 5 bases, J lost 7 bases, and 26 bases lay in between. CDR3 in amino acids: CASSPEPLGTAIGTQYF. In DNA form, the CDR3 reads TGTGCCAGCAGCCCCGAACCCCTAGGGACTGCTATAGGGACCCAGTACTTC.

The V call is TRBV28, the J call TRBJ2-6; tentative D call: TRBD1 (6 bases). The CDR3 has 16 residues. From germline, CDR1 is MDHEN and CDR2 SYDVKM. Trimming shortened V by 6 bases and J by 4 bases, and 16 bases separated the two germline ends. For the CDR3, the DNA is TGTGCCAGCAGCCGGCCCCAGGGGCTCGGGGCCAACGTCCTGACTTTC. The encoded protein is CASSRPQGLGANVLTF.

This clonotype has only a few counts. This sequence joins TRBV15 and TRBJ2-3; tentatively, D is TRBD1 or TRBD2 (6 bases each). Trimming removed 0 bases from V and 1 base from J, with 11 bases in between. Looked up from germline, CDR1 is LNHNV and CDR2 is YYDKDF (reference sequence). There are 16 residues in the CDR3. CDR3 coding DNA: TGTGCCACCAGCAGAGATCTCGGGGGCGGCACAGATACGCAGTATTTT. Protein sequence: CATSRDLGGGTDTQYF.

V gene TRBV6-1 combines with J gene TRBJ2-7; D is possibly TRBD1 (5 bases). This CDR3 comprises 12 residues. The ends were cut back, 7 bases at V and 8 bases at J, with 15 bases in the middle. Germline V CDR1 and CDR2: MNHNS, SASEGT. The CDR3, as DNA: TGTGCCAGCACCAGGGCAGGCCGCCAGCAGTACTTC. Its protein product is CASTRAGRQQYF.

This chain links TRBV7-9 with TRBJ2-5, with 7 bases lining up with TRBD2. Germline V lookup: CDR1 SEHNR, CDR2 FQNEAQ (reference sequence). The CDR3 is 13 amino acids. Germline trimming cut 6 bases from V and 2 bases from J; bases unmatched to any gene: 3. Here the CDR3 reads CASRKAGQETQYF. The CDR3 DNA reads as TGTGCCAGCAGGAAAGCGGGACAAGAGACCCAGTACTTC.

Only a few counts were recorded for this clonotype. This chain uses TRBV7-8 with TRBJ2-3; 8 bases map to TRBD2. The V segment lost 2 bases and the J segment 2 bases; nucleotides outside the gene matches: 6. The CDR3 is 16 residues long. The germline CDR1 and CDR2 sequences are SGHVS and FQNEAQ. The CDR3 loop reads CASSLPRGGVTDTQYF. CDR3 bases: TGTGCCAGCAGCTTACCCCGGGGGGGAGTCACAGATACGCAGTATTTT.

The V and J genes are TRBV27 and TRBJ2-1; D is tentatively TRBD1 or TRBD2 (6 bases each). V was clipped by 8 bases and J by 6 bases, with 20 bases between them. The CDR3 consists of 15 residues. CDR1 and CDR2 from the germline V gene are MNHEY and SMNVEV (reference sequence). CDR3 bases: TGTGCCAGCTGGGCGCGCAGGGGACTTAGCAATGAGCAGTTCTTC. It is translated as CASWARRGLSNEQFF.